This note documents a single TCR beta chain sequence. The sample originates from a study of CD8 T cells in Susac syndrome. The RNA, about 0.45 to 1 ug, was put through reverse transcription using random hexamers. A single record per CDR3 protein comes from TCRdb applying MiXCR to the immunoSEQ multiplex PCR reads. The sample lists some 130,000 distinct CDR3 sequences, roughly 94% occurring once. The sequenced sample was CD4+ T cells from PBMCs. This receptor was identified in a human donor with multiple sclerosis.

In nucleotides, the CDR3 is TGTGCCACCAGCAGAGAGGAGGGGAGGGAGACCCAGTACTTC. Its protein product is CATSREEGRETQYF. V gene TRBV15 combines with J gene TRBJ2-5, with D perhaps TRBD2 (6 bases). The ends were cut back, 0 bases at V and 5 bases at J, with 10 bases in the middle. The V gene's germline CDR1 is LNHNV and CDR2 YYDKDF (reference sequence). This CDR3 contains 14 residues.